This T cell receptor (beta chain) stems from a study of ipilimumab plus nivolumab after autologous stem cell transplantation. TCRdb's copy holds only in-frame clones and misses some; the assay was immunoSEQ multiplex PCR. The profile shows fewer than 10,000 clones, about 67% of them singletons. Looked up from germline, CDR1 is MDHEN and CDR2 is SYDVKM. The CDR3 runs to 12 residues. The ends were cut back, 2 bases at V and 4 bases at J, with 5 bases in the middle. The chain is built from TRBV28 and TRBJ1-2; the D gene is possibly TRBD1 (5 bases). The sequence derives from a female donor with multiple myeloma. The material sequenced was PBMCs, taken in a trial of ipilimumab plus nivolumab as post-transplant consolidation. CDR3: CASSLQGYGYTF. DNA of the CDR3: TGTGCCAGCAGTTTACAGGGCTATGGCTACACCTTC.